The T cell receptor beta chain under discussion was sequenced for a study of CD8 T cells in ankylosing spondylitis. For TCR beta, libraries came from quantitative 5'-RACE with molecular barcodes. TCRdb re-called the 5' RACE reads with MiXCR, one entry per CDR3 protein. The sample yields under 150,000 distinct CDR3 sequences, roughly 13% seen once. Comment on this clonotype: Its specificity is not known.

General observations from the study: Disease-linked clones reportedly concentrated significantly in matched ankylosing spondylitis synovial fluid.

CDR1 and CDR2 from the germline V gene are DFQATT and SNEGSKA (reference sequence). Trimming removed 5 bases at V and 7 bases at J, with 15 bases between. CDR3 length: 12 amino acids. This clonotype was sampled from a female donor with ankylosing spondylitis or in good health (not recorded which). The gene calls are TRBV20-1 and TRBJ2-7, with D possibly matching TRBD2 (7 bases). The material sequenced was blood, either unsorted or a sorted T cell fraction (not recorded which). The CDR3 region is CSAPVRGGEQYF. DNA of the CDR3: TGCAGTGCTCCCGTCAGGGGAGGGGAGCAGTACTTC.